These 22 T cell receptor beta chains came from one sample sequenced in a study of shared clonotypes between healthy human individuals (TCRdb year 2020). CD8 naive samples were CD45RO-negative cells positively selected for CCR7, giving a CD45RA+CCR7+ population that excluded TemRA cells. Receptors were amplified or captured by the immunoSEQ multiplex PCR assay. TCRdb provides this immuneACCESS table in a form limited to in-frame rearrangements. Some clones are lacking; in checked studies, under half of them reflect an unresolved V gene, and why the rest are absent is not known. This sample comprises over 750,000 clones, 90% to 98% of them detected only once. The ten largest clones add up to less than 0.25% of the sample. The material sequenced was naive CD8+ T cells sorted from blood. The cell subset or site label for this specimen denotes: CD45RA+CCR7+. The receptor set was obtained from a man younger than 45 in good health.

The V gene is TRBV9, the J gene TRBJ1-3; D call uncertain. This CDR3 has 14 amino acids. Trimming cost V 4 bases and J 4 bases, with 12 bases left between them. Germline assignment: CDR1 SGDLS and CDR2 YYNGEE. DNA for the CDR3: TGTGCCAGCAGCTCTAGCGATTCCGGAAACACCATATATTTT. Its translation: CASSSSDSGNTIYF.

The CDR3 sequence: CASSSTVQETQYF. The CDR3, as DNA: TGTGCCAGCAGCTCCACGGTCCAAGAGACCCAGTACTTC. The chain links TRBV7-9 to TRBJ2-5, with D unresolved. Germline V gene lookup returns CDR1 SEHNR and CDR2 FQNEAQ (reference sequence). The CDR3 totals 13 residues. V shed 4 bases and J shed 1 base, with 7 bases lying between them.

V and J are TRBV11-2 and TRBJ2-7; 10 nucleotides agree with TRBD2. The ends lost 4 bases at V and 5 bases at J; junction bases unmatched: 8. The germline gives CDR1 SGHAT, CDR2 FQNNGV. This CDR3 contains 15 residues. The CDR3: CASSSLAGITHEQYF. CDR3 in DNA: TGTGCCAGCAGCTCACTAGCGGGAATCACCCACGAGCAGTACTTC.

The chain couples TRBV25-1 to TRBJ2-7; D could derive from TRBD1 or TRBD2 (5 bases each). V was clipped by 4 bases and J by 7 bases, with 20 bases between them. CDR3 length equals 15 residues. Germline assignment: CDR1 MGHDK and CDR2 SYGVNS. The CDR3 here is CASSAFRDGRREQYF. The DNA for the CDR3 is TGTGCCAGCAGTGCGTTCCGGGACGGTCGGCGGGAGCAGTACTTC.

The chain has TRBV6-1 and TRBJ2-7; 7 bases align to TRBD1. CDR3 length equals 15 residues. Germline trimming cut 8 bases from V and 4 bases from J; bases unmatched to any gene: 14. CDR1 and CDR2 from the germline V gene are MNHNS and SASEGT. CDR3 sequence: CASRKLQGESYEQYF. CDR3 in DNA: TGTGCCAGCCGTAAATTGCAGGGGGAGAGTTACGAGCAGTACTTC.

This chain uses TRBV7-8 with TRBJ2-1; D tentatively reads TRBD1 or TRBD2 (6 bases each). Germline-derived CDR1 and CDR2 are SGHVS and FQNEAQ. The CDR3 spans 15 residues. Trimming took off 5 bases at V and 5 bases at J, with 16 bases between the two ends. The CDR3 DNA sequence: TGTGCCAGCAGCCCCCAGACTAGGGGGGACAATGAGCAGTTCTTC. Protein sequence: CASSPQTRGDNEQFF. The variable domain in full, with the rest retrieved from reference TRBV7-8 and TRBJ2-1, is GAGVSQSPRYKVAKRGQDVALRCDPISGHVSLFWYQQALGQGPEFLTYFQNEAQLDKSGLPSDRFFAERPEGSVSTLKIQRTQQEDSAVYLCASSPQTRGDNEQFFGPGTRLTVL.

The rearrangement links TRBV27 to TRBJ1-5; D remains unclear. Per germline, CDR1 MNHEY and CDR2 SMNVEV (reference sequence). The CDR3 extends over 13 amino acids. Trimming stripped 9 bases from V and 0 bases from J, with 9 bases between. The CDR3 nucleotides read TGTGCCAGTGGCGCAGGTAGCAATCAGCCCCAGCATTTT. Its translation: CASGAGSNQPQHF.

This sequence joins TRBV15 and TRBJ2-6, with D hard to call. V was cut by 5 bases and J by 0 bases, with 8 bases left in between. Germline loops: CDR1 LNHNV, CDR2 YYDKDF (reference sequence). This CDR3 spans 15 amino acids. CDR3 region: CATSSRLSGANVLTF. CDR3 DNA: TGTGCCACCAGCTCCCGGCTCTCTGGGGCCAACGTCCTGACTTTC.

Of note for this clone: The same CDR3 can be traced to other DNA sequences in this sample. V gene TRBV27 combines with J gene TRBJ2-5, with D hard to call. Per germline, CDR1 MNHEY and CDR2 SMNVEV (reference sequence). This CDR3 has 11 amino acids. V was pared by 6 bases and J by 4 bases, with 6 bases between. In DNA form, the CDR3 reads TGTGCCAGCAGAAACCGAGAGACCCAGTACTTC. This gives the protein CASRNRETQYF.

The chain links TRBV5-1 to TRBJ1-4; tentative D call: TRBD1 (5 bases). The germline V gene has CDR1 SGHRS and CDR2 YFSETQ. This CDR3 has 13 amino acids. Trimming took 0 bases from V and 12 from J, leaving 12 bases between them. CDR3 loop: CASSLEDSSQLFF. CDR3 DNA sequence: TGCGCCAGCAGCTTGGAAGACAGTAGTCAACTGTTTTTT.

This clone was counted between two and nine times. The V gene is TRBV7-2, the J gene TRBJ2-7; D uncertain. CDR3 length: 11 residues. Germline V gene sequence: CDR1 SGHTA, CDR2 FQGNSA. V shed 5 bases and J shed 2 bases, with 4 bases lying between them. The CDR3 nucleotides read TGTGCCAGCAGCACCGCCTACGAGCAGTACTTC. Translating it yields CASSTAYEQYF.

CDR3 loop: CASSDSPINEQFF. The CDR3 DNA sequence: TGTGCCAGCAGTGACTCCCCGATCAATGAGCAGTTCTTC. The chain uses TRBV6-4 and TRBJ2-1; D gene ambiguous. V gave up 0 bases and J gave up 6 bases, with 6 bases separating them. The germline V gene has CDR1 MRHNA and CDR2 SNTAGT. CDR3 size: 13 residues.

The chain has TRBV5-6 and TRBJ2-7, with D possibly matching TRBD2 (5 bases). Trimming cost V 0 bases and J 1 base, with 17 bases left between them. Per the germline V gene, CDR1 is SGHDT and CDR2 is YYEEEE. The CDR3 spans 17 residues. The CDR3 is CASSLEIWTEGSYEQYF. For the CDR3, the DNA is TGTGCCAGCAGCTTGGAAATTTGGACCGAGGGATCCTACGAGCAGTACTTC.

The CDR3 region is CASSETKTYEQYF. The CDR3 DNA sequence: TGTGCCAGCAGTGAAACAAAGACCTACGAGCAGTACTTC. The chain recombines TRBV6-1 with TRBJ2-7; D is uncertain. CDR1 is MNHNS and CDR2 is SASEGT in the germline V gene. V lost 2 bases to trimming and J lost 2 bases, with 7 bases between them. The CDR3 contains 13 residues.

The chain links TRBV20-1 to TRBJ1-2, with D uncertain. Germline values: CDR1 DFQATT, CDR2 SNEGSKA (reference sequence). CDR3 length equals 9 residues. The CDR3 DNA is TGCAGCTTGCAGTATGGCTACACCTTC. Protein sequence: CSLQYGYTF.

The chain couples TRBV7-9 to TRBJ2-1, with TRBD2 matching 9 bases. The CDR3 length is 16 residues. Germline CDR1 SEHNR, CDR2 FQNEAQ (reference sequence). V lost 6 bases and J lost 4; bases outside the gene matches: 10. CDR3 sequence: CASSSGGRALYNEQFF. In DNA form, the CDR3 reads TGTGCCAGCAGTAGCGGCGGGAGGGCCTTATACAATGAGCAGTTCTTC.

This chain connects TRBV29-1 to TRBJ1-1, with D tentatively TRBD1 (6 bases). CDR1 and CDR2 from the germline V gene are SQVTM and ANQGSEA. This CDR3 contains 13 residues. V dropped 1 base and J dropped 9 bases, with 15 bases sitting between them. The CDR3 here is CSVEVRHREQAFF. Written as DNA, the CDR3 is TGCAGCGTTGAAGTCCGACACAGGGAGCAAGCTTTCTTT.

V and J are TRBV7-6 and TRBJ2-7, with 9 bases identical to TRBD1. Germline-derived CDR1 and CDR2 are SGHVS and FNYEAQ. Unmatched junction bases numbered 10, after V lost 8 bases and J lost 2 bases. This CDR3 has 15 amino acids. CDR3 coding DNA: TGTGCCAGCGGGGACAGGGTCGATAACGCCTACGAGCAGTACTTC. Translation gives CASGDRVDNAYEQYF.

The V gene is TRBV14, the J gene TRBJ2-1; 7 positions match TRBD1. The junction had 2 bases not matched to a gene; V was cut back by 3 bases and J by 6 bases. This CDR3 region has 13 residues. CDR1 and CDR2 from the germline V gene are SGHDN and FVKESK. CDR3 sequence: CASSQYRGNEQFF. The DNA for the CDR3 is TGTGCCAGCAGCCAGTACAGGGGCAATGAGCAGTTCTTC.

The chain couples TRBV7-6 to TRBJ2-7; 7 bases map to TRBD1. The CDR3 runs 14 residues. Losses at the gene ends were 5 bases for V and 2 bases for J; bases not matched to a gene: 6. The germline V gene has CDR1 SGHVS and CDR2 FNYEAQ. The CDR3 nucleotides are TGTGCCAGCAGCACGGCCCAGGGGGCCTACGAGCAGTACTTC. This codes for CASSTAQGAYEQYF. The whole variable domain, remainder taken from reference TRBV7-6 and TRBJ2-7, is GAGVSQSPRYKVTKRGQDVALRCDPISGHVSLYWYRQALGQGPEFLTYFNYEAQQDKSGLPNDRFSAERPEGSISTLTIQRTEQRDSAMYRCASSTAQGAYEQYFGPGTRLTVT.

The genes are TRBV4-3 and TRBJ2-1; the match to TRBD2 covers 10 bases. Germline loops: CDR1 LGHNA, CDR2 YSLEER. V lost 1 base, J lost 8 bases, and 14 bases stayed unmatched. The CDR3 covers 18 residues. The CDR3, as DNA: TGCGCCAGCAGCCAAGTATTTTCTAGCGGGAGTCAGGTTGATGAGCAGTTCTTC. This translates into CASSQVFSSGSQVDEQFF.

J is TRBJ2-2 and V is TRBV5-4; 8 bases fit TRBD1. CDR3 length equals 17 residues. J lost 7 bases, V lost 4 bases, and 15 bases had no gene match. Germline CDR1 and CDR2: SGHNT and YYREEE (reference sequence). The CDR3 sequence is CASSPTVGTGMYGELFF. The DNA of the CDR3 is TGTGCCAGCAGCCCAACAGTAGGGACAGGCATGTACGGGGAGCTGTTTTTT.